This is a list of T cell receptor beta chains from one sample in a study of blood T cells in healthy people across ages. TCRdb called the 5' RACE reads again in MiXCR, with one record for every CDR3 protein. Of under 800,000 distinct CDR3 sequences listed, around 40% are singletons. The sample taken for sequencing was blood. The receptors originated from a woman in her sixties in good health. Both conserved end residues are part of each CDR3. The D gene is left open where the match is weak. Some rows have no size entry. The others give once, few or many, or a class for an expanded clone.

len | d_gene | abundance | j_gene | v_gene | CDR3nt | CDR3aa
14 | . | . | TRBJ1-1 | TRBV12-3/TRBV12-4 | TGTGCCAGCACCGGAAGGGGGGGGAACACTGAAGCTTTCTTT | CASTGRGGNTEAFF
16 | TRBD1 | . | TRBJ1-2 | TRBV29-1 | TGCAGCGTTGAAGATAGGACAGGGCGGGGGGCCGGGGGCTACACCTTC | CSVEDRTGRGAGGYTF
15 | . | once | TRBJ1-3 | TRBV4-3 | TGCACCAGCAGCCAAGAAGGAACAGGGAAATATACCATATATTTT | CTSSQEGTGKYTIYF
12 | TRBD2 | many | TRBJ2-7 | TRBV7-2 | TGTGCCAGCAGCAGGGACTACTACGAGCAGTACTTC | CASSRDYYEQYF
16 | . | . | TRBJ2-3 | TRBV12-5 | TGTGCTAGTGGCTCCAGCTACTCGTTTGGAGGAGATACGCAGTATTTT | CASGSSYSFGGDTQYF
15 | . | many | TRBJ2-5 | TRBV5-1 | TGCGCCAGCAGCTCGTCGGGAAGTCGGAGAGAGACCCAGTACTTC | CASSSSGSRRETQYF
14 | . | . | TRBJ1-2 | TRBV6-6 | TGTGCCAGCAGTTACCCGACAGATACCGCTGGCTACACCTTC | CASSYPTDTAGYTF
12 | TRBD2 | few | TRBJ2-7 | TRBV20-1 | TGCAGTGCTAGGCCAGGGAGGGACGAGCAGTACTTC | CSARPGRDEQYF
15 | TRBD1 | few | TRBJ1-5 | TRBV6-1 | TGTGCCAGCACCGACAGGACAGGTGGGAATCAGCCCCAGCATTTT | CASTDRTGGNQPQHF
13 | . | few | TRBJ2-3 | TRBV28 | TGTGCCAGCAAAGAACTAGTCGCAGATACGCAGTATTTT | CASKELVADTQYF
15 | . | . | TRBJ2-2 | TRBV4-3 | TGCGCCAGCAGCCGGGACTCACAGGGCACCGGGGAGCTGTTTTTT | CASSRDSQGTGELFF
15 | TRBD2 | . | TRBJ2-7 | TRBV20-1 | TGCAGTGCGCTGCCACCAGCGGGGGGGAGGTACGAGCAGTACTTC | CSALPPAGGRYEQYF
13 | . | . | TRBJ2-4 | TRBV6-5 | TGTGCCAGCAGTCCCTTCGTAGGGAAGATTCAGTACTTC | CASSPFVGKIQYF
13 | TRBD1 | . | TRBJ2-7 | TRBV20-1 | TGCAGTGCTGGAGGACAGGTAACCTACGAGCAGTACTTC | CSAGGQVTYEQYF
12 | TRBD1 | . | TRBJ2-7 | TRBV14 | TGTGCCAGCAGCTCCCCGACAGGGGTCAAGTACTTC | CASSSPTGVKYF
13 | TRBD1 | . | TRBJ1-1 | TRBV20-1 | TGCAGTGCTTCCGGGACAGAGAACACTGAAGCTTTCTTT | CSASGTENTEAFF
15 | . | . | TRBJ2-5 | TRBV4-2 | TGTGCCAGCAGCCTCGAGAGGGGGGCACAAGAGACCCAGTACTTC | CASSLERGAQETQYF
15 | . | . | TRBJ1-5 | TRBV28 | TGTGCCAGCAGCCCAGGGTATCCTAGCAATCAGCCCCAGCATTTT | CASSPGYPSNQPQHF
15 | . | few | TRBJ2-5 | TRBV18 | TGTGCCAGCTCACCATTAGCAGGGACCCAAGAGACCCAGTACTTC | CASSPLAGTQETQYF
17 | TRBD1 | few | TRBJ2-6 | TRBV6-2/TRBV6-3 | TGTGCCAGCACCCGCGGACAGGGGGTTAATGGGGCCAACGTCCTGACTTTC | CASTRGQGVNGANVLTF
14 | . | . | TRBJ2-7 | TRBV20-1 | TGCAGTGCAACACCCCAGACGTCCCCCTACGAGCAGTACTTC | CSATPQTSPYEQYF
13 | . | . | TRBJ1-5 | TRBV20-1 | TGCAGTGCTAGAGAACCAGCTGGTATGCCCCAGCATTTT | CSAREPAGMPQHF
15 | . | . | TRBJ2-5 | TRBV5-1 | TGCGCCAGCAACCTAGGGGGGGGGGACCAAGAGACCCAGTACTTC | CASNLGGGDQETQYF
13 | . | . | TRBJ2-5 | TRBV27 | TGTGCCAGCAGTCACAGGGTTCAAGAGACCCAGTACTTC | CASSHRVQETQYF
17 | . | . | TRBJ2-1 | TRBV21-1 | TGTGCCAGCAGCAAAAGGGGGGGGGTTGGATCCTACAATGAGCAGTTCTTC | CASSKRGGVGSYNEQFF
12 | . | . | TRBJ1-2 | TRBV6-1 | TGTGCCAGCAGTGAAGTGACATATGGCTACACCTTC | CASSEVTYGYTF
16 | TRBD2 | few | TRBJ2-5 | TRBV5-1 | TGCGCCAGCACCAAAGGGACTAGCGCAGTCCAAGAGACCCAGTACTTC | CASTKGTSAVQETQYF
13 | TRBD1 | . | TRBJ2-7 | TRBV6-1 | TGTGCCAGCAGTGAGGACAGGGTCGAGGCCCAGTACTTC | CASSEDRVEAQYF
12 | . | many | TRBJ1-2 | TRBV14 | TGTGCCAGCAGCCAAGAACGGATTGGCTACACCTTC | CASSQERIGYTF
15 | . | . | TRBJ2-1 | TRBV6-5 | TGTGCCAGCAGTTATCGGGGGAAAAAGTACAATGAGCAGTTCTTC | CASSYRGKKYNEQFF
14 | . | few | TRBJ2-5 | TRBV5-1 | TGCGCCAGCAGCTTGAACCGGAAGAAGGAGACCCAGTACTTC | CASSLNRKKETQYF
15 | TRBD1 | . | TRBJ2-1 | TRBV5-1 | TGCGCCAGCAGCAAGGACAGGGCGGCCCCCAATGAGCAGTTCTTC | CASSKDRAAPNEQFF
17 | TRBD2 | many | TRBJ2-7 | TRBV29-1 | TGCAGCGTTCGACCGACTAGCGGGAGGACTTCTACCTACGAGCAGTACTTC | CSVRPTSGRTSTYEQYF
15 | TRBD1 | . | TRBJ2-5 | TRBV25-1 | TGTGCCAGCAGTAAGAGACAGGGAAAAGGGGAGACCCAGTACTTC | CASSKRQGKGETQYF
15 | . | . | TRBJ2-7 | TRBV7-2 | TGTGCCAGCAGCTTAACTCAGCTTACAGGCTACGAGCAGTACTTC | CASSLTQLTGYEQYF
14 | . | . | TRBJ1-2 | TRBV29-1 | TGCAGCGCAGTTCAGGTAGAGACTAACTATGGCTACACCTTC | CSAVQVETNYGYTF
13 | . | . | TRBJ2-1 | TRBV4-3 | TGCGCCAGCAGCCAGACTCAGAGCAATGAGCAGTTCTTC | CASSQTQSNEQFF
15 | . | few | TRBJ2-1 | TRBV7-2 | TGTGCCAGCAGCACGGGACGTATAACCTACAATGAGCAGTTCTTC | CASSTGRITYNEQFF
15 | TRBD2 | many | TRBJ2-1 | TRBV7-2 | TGTGCCAGCAGCTTAGGGCTAGCGGGAGTCAATGAGCAGTTCTTC | CASSLGLAGVNEQFF
11 | . | . | TRBJ1-4 | TRBV18 | TGTGCCAGCTCACCTTCGACAGGACTGTTTTTT | CASSPSTGLFF
13 | . | . | TRBJ1-2 | TRBV7-2 | TGTGCCAGCAGCAAACAGGGCCTTTATGGCTACACCTTC | CASSKQGLYGYTF
14 | . | . | TRBJ2-5 | TRBV28 | TGTGCCAGCAGTTCGATCAAGGGTGGGGAGACCCAGTACTTC | CASSSIKGGETQYF
14 | . | . | TRBJ2-5 | TRBV3-1 | TGTGCCAGCAGCCTCGGGCAGGGAATCGAGACCCAGTACTTC | CASSLGQGIETQYF
15 | . | . | TRBJ2-6 | TRBV7-2 | TGTGCCAGCAGCCCACAGGCCTCTGGGGCCAACGTCCTGACTTTC | CASSPQASGANVLTF
12 | . | . | TRBJ2-1 | TRBV27 | TGTGCCAGCAGTATCACACGCAATGAGCAGTTCTTC | CASSITRNEQFF
15 | . | few | TRBJ1-1 | TRBV7-2 | TGTGCCAGCAGCCCACTGGGGCGGATGAACACTGAAGCTTTCTTT | CASSPLGRMNTEAFF
15 | TRBD2 | . | TRBJ2-3 | TRBV6-2/TRBV6-3 | TGTGCCAGCGGCCGAGCGGGGATACTCACAGATACGCAGTATTTT | CASGRAGILTDTQYF
17 | TRBD2 | . | TRBJ2-1 | TRBV5-1 | TGCGCCAGCAGCTTTTTCTCTAGCGGGTCCTCCTACAATGAGCAGTTCTTC | CASSFFSSGSSYNEQFF
14 | . | . | TRBJ2-7 | TRBV28 | TGTGCCAGCAGGAGAACAGGAATTTACAATGAGCAGTACTTC | CASRRTGIYNEQYF
18 | TRBD2 | . | TRBJ2-3 | TRBV10-3 | TGTGCCATCAGTCATAGCTTCGAGGGTAGCGGGTTCACAGATACGCAGTATTTT | CAISHSFEGSGFTDTQYF
13 | TRBD1 | . | TRBJ2-5 | TRBV20-1 | TGCAGTGCTAAACTAGGGACAGGGGAGACCCAGTACTTC | CSAKLGTGETQYF
18 | . | . | TRBJ2-5 | TRBV9 | TGTGCCAGCAGCGTAGGACATCTTATCGCCTCAACTCGGGAGACCCAGTACTTC | CASSVGHLIASTRETQYF
14 | . | few | TRBJ2-3 | TRBV20-1 | TGCAGTGCTAGACGGGGCGGGGACACAGATACGCAGTATTTT | CSARRGGDTDTQYF
12 | . | . | TRBJ2-5 | TRBV7-2 | TGTGCCAGCGAAACAGTGGGAGAGACCCAGTACTTC | CASETVGETQYF
15 | TRBD2 | few | TRBJ2-1 | TRBV6-5 | TGTGCCAGCAGGGTTACTAGCGGGGTTGCCAATGAGCAGTTCTTC | CASRVTSGVANEQFF
14 | . | . | TRBJ2-3 | TRBV20-1 | TGCAGTGCTAGAGCGGGAGCAGCTCCAGATACGCAGTATTTT | CSARAGAAPDTQYF
12 | . | . | TRBJ1-1 | TRBV12-3/TRBV12-4 | TGTGCCAGCAGTTCCGAGGGCCAGAAAGCTTTCTTT | CASSSEGQKAFF